This entry features one TCR beta chain sequence. The data stem from a study of blood T cell repertoires in COVID-19. About the study: The cDNA or gDNA used as material had been derived from T cells, B-cell-depleted T cells, or PBMCs.

This CDR3 is built from 17 residues. Germline CDR1 and CDR2: GTSNPN and SVGIG (reference sequence). V shed 0 bases, J shed 1 base, and the junction held 8 bases outside the gene matches. Authors' processing steps: By means of reference gene primer amplification, nucleated cell counts were estimated. TCRdb's table, derived via immunoSEQ multiplex PCR, lists solely in-frame clones and lacks some. The DNA gave D and trimming, while V, J and clone size come from that table. This table has about 140,000 clones, around nine tenths appearing once. The receptor comes from a human donor in a cohort sampled during active COVID-19. Sequences were obtained from peripheral blood. The chain couples TRBV30 to TRBJ1-1; 10 nucleotides match TRBD1. The CDR3 DNA reads as TGTGCCTGGAGTGTACTCGGACAGGGGGAGGGGAACACTGAAGCTTTCTTT. Its translation: CAWSVLGQGEGNTEAFF.